This T cell receptor (beta chain) is drawn from a study of control samples from healthy donors and cancer patients (dated by TCRdb to about 2020). Taken from the germline V gene, the CDR1 and CDR2 loops are SGHNT and YENEEA. Including cysteine and phenylalanine, the CDR3 has 15 amino acids. The DNA shown is the 45-base CDR3, in frame from base 1. Between the V and J ends, shortened by 4 bases and 0 bases respectively, the junction contains 9 bases. Libraries were constructed by the immunoSEQ multiplex PCR assay. TCRdb limited this immuneACCESS table to in-frame rearrangements with V and J called. A share of clones is missing; checked studies link under half to unresolved V genes, and the rest is unexplained. Here the sample has fewer than 200,000 clones; just over 85% occur a single time. Over 4% of the sample comes from the top ten. To note about this clone: The clone's antigen remains unknown. Per-base qualities were not stored, and no clone one base away is much larger.

This sequence uses TRBV11-3 and TRBJ2-2; a weak D assignment points to TRBD2 (6 bases agree). This sequence was found in a woman between 25 and 40 years old in good health. Sequenced: blood. The CDR3 is CASSSGLANTGELFF. The sequenced DNA is TGTGCCAGCAGCTCGGGACTCGCGAACACCGGGGAGCTGTTTTTT.